This T cell receptor beta chain emerged from a study of control samples from healthy donors and cancer patients. The CDR3 consists of 14 residues. V dropped 10 bases and J dropped 10; count of bases not matched to a gene: 15. Germline CDR1 is SGHTA and CDR2 is FQGNSA. Assay used: immunoSEQ multiplex PCR; TCRdb lists only in-frame clones, some missing. The sample records more than 85,000 clones, around 89% being singletons. This clone was seen a single time. Sequencing was done on a sample of blood. V usage is TRBV7-2 and J usage is TRBJ2-1; TRBD2 aligns across 8 bases. The TCR originated in a woman between 45 and 60 years old in good health. This CDR3 is CATIRLAGSNEQFF. CDR3 sequence (DNA): TGTGCCACCATCAGGTTAGCGGGGTCCAACGAGCAGTTCTTC.